The 23 T cell receptor beta chains below come from one sample, sequenced in a study of neoadjuvant anti-PD-1 for oral cavity cancer. Assay used: immunoSEQ multiplex PCR; TCRdb lists only in-frame clones, some missing. The sample has more than 10,000 clones; more than 60% are singletons. The sample consisted of PBMCs, taken before nivolumab (anti-PD-1) treatment. These receptors came from a person aged 35 to 85 with oral cavity squamous cell carcinoma.

The genes are TRBV23-1 and TRBJ2-7; 8 bases line up with TRBD1. TRBV23-1 falls under the ORF class, with uncertain function. With V trimmed by 2 bases and J by 2 bases, 17 bases remained unmatched. The CDR3 has 19 residues. The CDR3 loop is CASSQPTLHGQGRTYEQYF. CDR3 bases: TGCGCCAGCAGTCAACCCACCCTCCACGGACAGGGACGAACCTACGAGCAGTACTTC.

V is TRBV19 and J is TRBJ2-1; 12 nucleotides align to TRBD1. Germline CDR1 reads LNHDA; CDR2 reads SQIVND (reference sequence). The CDR3 has 16 amino acids. Losses at the gene ends were 4 bases for V and 9 bases for J; bases not matched to a gene: 10. CDR3 DNA: TGTGCCAGTAGTACCATCAAGGGACAGGGGGCAGGTGAGCAGTTCTTC. Its translation: CASSTIKGQGAGEQFF.

This clone turned up a few times. This chain uses TRBV7-8 with TRBJ1-3, with D perhaps matching TRBD1 (5 bases). This CDR3 has 15 amino acids. Germline-derived CDR1 and CDR2 are SGHVS and FQNEAQ. The V and J ends lost 5 bases and 0 bases respectively, with 11 bases between them. DNA of the CDR3: TGTGCCAGCAGCCAAACAGGTCGCTCTGGAAACACCATATATTTT. Protein product: CASSQTGRSGNTIYF.

The rearrangement uses TRBV5-1 and TRBJ2-3, with TRBD2 matching over 8 bases. Trimming took 1 base from V and 6 from J; bases not matched to a gene: 1. The V gene's germline CDR1 is SGHRS and CDR2 YFSETQ. The CDR3 totals 13 residues. CDR3 nucleotides: TGCGCCAGCAGCTTGCGCGGGGGGGATACGCAGTATTTT. Its protein product is CASSLRGGDTQYF.

There are a few counts of this clone. The chain carries TRBV4-2 and TRBJ2-2, with TRBD2 identical over 14 bases. V lost 4 bases, J lost 2 bases, and 3 bases stayed unmatched. There are 17 residues in the CDR3. Looked up from germline, CDR1 is LGHNA and CDR2 is YNFKEQ. CDR3 residues: CASSRGLAGVNTGELFF. As DNA, the CDR3 is TGTGCCAGCAGCCGGGGACTAGCGGGGGTCAACACCGGGGAGCTGTTTTTT.

The count of this clone is one. V usage is TRBV6-1 and J usage is TRBJ2-7, with 8 nucleotides matching TRBD2. Germline assignment: CDR1 MNHNS and CDR2 SASEGT. Trimming took 2 bases from V and 3 from J; bases not matched to a gene: 12. CDR3 length equals 17 residues. The DNA of the CDR3 is TGTGCCAGCAGTGAACTACGTAGGGGGACTAGTTACTACGAGCAGTACTTC. This sequence encodes CASSELRRGTSYYEQYF.

The CDR3 DNA reads as TGTGCCAGCGGGGACAGGTCCTTACTGGGCAATCAGCCCCAGCATTTT. This sequence encodes CASGDRSLLGNQPQHF. The rearrangement joins TRBV2 to TRBJ1-5; the match to TRBD1 covers 8 bases. V was pared by 8 bases and J by 2 bases, with 11 bases of the junction left unmatched. CDR1 SNHLY and CDR2 FYNNEI come from the germline V gene. The CDR3 has 16 amino acids. Combining the CDR3 with reference TRBV2 and TRBJ1-5 gives the whole variable domain EPEVTQTPSHQVTQMGQEVILRCVPISNHLYFYWYRQILGQKVEFLVSFYNNEISEKSEIFDDQFSVERPDGSNFTLKIRSTKLEDSAMYFCASGDRSLLGNQPQHFGDGTRLSIL.

Comment on this clone: At one boundary the junction diverges from the germline segment, which might be a read error. V gene TRBV7-6 combines with J gene TRBJ2-2; 8 bases map to TRBD2. The CDR3 length is 13 residues. Per germline, CDR1 SGHVS and CDR2 FNYEAQ. CDR3 region: CASSLAGGGELFF. The CDR3 DNA reads as TGTGCCAGCAGCCTAGCGGGCGGCGGGGAGCTGTTTTTT.

The rearrangement joins TRBV28 to TRBJ2-5, with 7 bases that match TRBD2. This CDR3 spans 14 amino acids. Germline CDR1 MDHEN, CDR2 SYDVKM. V lost 6 bases and J lost 5; bases outside the gene matches: 9. In DNA form, the CDR3 reads TGTGCCAGCAGGGGGGAGGGCCCGGCGGAGACCCAGTACTTC. Protein sequence: CASRGEGPAETQYF.

The chain recombines TRBV6-5 with TRBJ2-3, with 9 bases identical to TRBD2. CDR1 and CDR2 from the germline V gene are MNHEY and SVGAGI. V lost 6 bases to trimming and J lost 0 bases; unmatched junction nucleotides: 4. This CDR3 is 15 amino acids long. This CDR3 is CASSLAGSSTDTQYF. The CDR3 bases are TGTGCCAGCAGCCTAGCGGGATCTAGCACAGATACGCAGTATTTT.

The rearrangement links TRBV4-1 to TRBJ1-5; TRBD1 is a possible D gene (5 bases). The germline V gene has CDR1 MGHRA and CDR2 YSYEKL. This CDR3 has 13 residues. Trimming removed 6 bases at V and 0 bases at J, with 6 bases between. CDR3 amino acids: CASSGGSNQPQHF. The CDR3 bases are TGCGCCAGCAGTGGGGGTAGCAATCAGCCCCAGCATTTT.

The chain has TRBV4-1 and TRBJ1-2; possibly TRBD1 for D (5 bases). V lost 0 bases and J 4 bases, leaving 15 bases between the germline ends. The CDR3 totals 16 residues. The germline V gene has CDR1 MGHRA and CDR2 YSYEKL. DNA for the CDR3: TGCGCCAGCAGCCAAGATACCCAGGGACTATTCTATGGCTACACCTTC. Amino acids: CASSQDTQGLFYGYTF.

A few counts support this clone. V usage is TRBV27 and J usage is TRBJ2-2; either TRBD1 or TRBD2 may supply D (5 bases each). Deletions cut 4 bases from V and 2 bases from J, with 14 bases between. This CDR3 has 16 residues. CDR1 is MNHEY, CDR2 SMNVEV, per germline (reference sequence). For the CDR3, the DNA is TGTGCCAGCAGTTCCCTCGGGACCGACAACACCGGGGAGCTGTTTTTT. Amino acid sequence: CASSSLGTDNTGELFF.

V gene TRBV13 combines with J gene TRBJ2-1; 10 bases map to TRBD1. Germline lookup yields CDR1 PRHDT and CDR2 FYEKMQ (reference sequence). The CDR3 extends over 16 amino acids. The V segment lost 5 bases and the J segment 7 bases; nucleotides outside the gene matches: 11. In DNA form, the CDR3 reads TGTGCCAGCAGCCCCCCGACAGGGGGCGCGGGGAATGAGCAGTTCTTC. Translated, it gives CASSPPTGGAGNEQFF. The complete variable domain, with remaining parts taken from reference TRBV13 and TRBJ2-1, reads AAGVIQSPRHLIKEKRETATLKCYPIPRHDTVYWYQQGPGQDPQFLISFYEKMQSDKGSIPDRFSAQQFSDYHSELNMSSLELGDSALYFCASSPPTGGAGNEQFFGPGTRLTVL.

This clone was observed a handful of times. The chain joins TRBV19 to TRBJ1-2; no clear D gene. Per germline, CDR1 LNHDA and CDR2 SQIVND (reference sequence). The CDR3 runs 13 residues. V was shortened by 8 bases and J by 0 bases, with 10 bases between the two germline ends. The CDR3 loop reads CASHPDSNYGYTF. CDR3 nucleotide sequence: TGTGCCAGTCACCCAGACTCTAACTATGGCTACACCTTC.

V gene TRBV5-6 combines with J gene TRBJ2-7; D not resolved. CDR1 is SGHDT and CDR2 is YYEEEE in the germline V gene. The CDR3 spans 12 residues. The V gene lost 0 bases and the J gene lost 3 bases, with 4 bases spanning the gap. Written as DNA, the CDR3 is TGTGCCAGCAGCTTGGAGGACTACGAGCAGTACTTC. Amino acids: CASSLEDYEQYF.

This chain connects TRBV5-1 to TRBJ2-7, with 7 bases matching TRBD1. There are 15 residues in the CDR3. Germline-derived CDR1 and CDR2 are SGHRS and YFSETQ. V was pared by 0 bases and J by 0 bases, with 3 bases of the junction left unmatched. The CDR3 nucleotides are TGCGCCAGCAGCTTGGGGGCAGGGGGCTCCTACGAGCAGTACTTC. Its protein product is CASSLGAGGSYEQYF. Looking up the rest from reference TRBV5-1 and TRBJ2-7 gives the full variable domain: KAGVTQTPRYLIKTRGQQVTLSCSPISGHRSVSWYQQTPGQGLQFLFEYFSETQRNKGNFPGRFSGRQFSNSRSEMNVSTLELGDSALYLCASSLGAGGSYEQYFGPGTRLTVT.

The chain recombines TRBV9 with TRBJ2-2; tentatively, D is TRBD1 (6 bases). This CDR3 spans 16 amino acids. Trimming left V 3 bases short and J 4 bases short, with 16 bases between. Germline-derived CDR1 and CDR2 are SGDLS and YYNGEE. DNA for the CDR3: TGTGCCAGCAGCGAGCCCGCTGGACAGTCCACCGGGGAGCTGTTTTTT. Protein sequence: CASSEPAGQSTGELFF.

V is TRBV29-1 and J is TRBJ1-4; weak D call: TRBD1 (5 bases). V lost 7 bases, J lost 7 bases, and 16 bases lay in between. This CDR3 has 13 residues. Germline V gene data show CDR1 as SQVTM and CDR2 as ANQGSEA. This CDR3 is CSASGSGGEKLFF. For the CDR3, the DNA is TGCAGCGCTTCAGGGTCGGGGGGTGAAAAACTGTTTTTT. Filled out from reference TRBV29-1 and TRBJ1-4, the complete variable domain reads SAVISQKPSRDICQRGTSLTIQCQVDSQVTMMFWYRQQPGQSLTLIATANQGSEATYESGFVIDKFPISRPNLTFSTLTVSNMSPEDSSIYLCSASGSGGEKLFFGSGTQLSVL.

The chain links TRBV2 to TRBJ1-5; D ambiguous. CDR3 size: 14 residues. Trimming took 6 bases from V and 1 from J, leaving 10 bases between them. CDR1 SNHLY and CDR2 FYNNEI come from the germline V gene. CDR3 nucleotides: TGTGCCAGCAGGAGGGATACGAGCAATCAGCCCCAGCATTTT. The encoded protein is CASRRDTSNQPQHF.

The J gene is TRBJ1-1, the V gene TRBV11-2; 9 positions agree with TRBD1. V lost 3 bases to trimming and J lost 11 bases; unmatched junction nucleotides: 10. Germline V gene lookup returns CDR1 SGHAT and CDR2 FQNNGV. The CDR3 runs 14 residues. Written as DNA, the CDR3 is TGTGCCAGCAGCTTGGGACAGGGATTCATGGGGGCTTTCTTT. This sequence encodes CASSLGQGFMGAFF. Together with reference TRBV11-2 and TRBJ1-1, the CDR3 gives the full variable domain: EAGVAQSPRYKIIEKRQSVAFWCNPISGHATLYWYQQILGQGPKLLIQFQNNGVVDDSQLPKDRFSAERLKGVDSTLKIQPAKLEDSAVYLCASSLGQGFMGAFFGQGTRLTVV.

The V and J genes are TRBV6-1 and TRBJ1-3; weak D call: TRBD1 (6 bases). Germline-derived CDR1 and CDR2 are MNHNS and SASEGT. The length of the CDR3 is 13 residues. V was cut by 8 bases and J by 0 bases, with 8 bases left in between. This CDR3 reads CASRTASGNTIYF. The CDR3 coding sequence is TGTGCCAGCCGGACAGCCTCTGGAAACACCATATATTTT.

The J gene is TRBJ2-1, the V gene TRBV5-1; TRBD1 agrees at 7 bases. The J segment lost 4 bases and the V segment lost 0 bases, leaving 1 base of the junction unmatched. Per the germline V gene, CDR1 is SGHRS and CDR2 is YFSETQ. This CDR3 region has 14 residues. The CDR3 DNA reads TGCGCCAGCAGCTTGGAGGGACAGTACAATGAGCAGTTCTTC. Amino acid sequence: CASSLEGQYNEQFF.